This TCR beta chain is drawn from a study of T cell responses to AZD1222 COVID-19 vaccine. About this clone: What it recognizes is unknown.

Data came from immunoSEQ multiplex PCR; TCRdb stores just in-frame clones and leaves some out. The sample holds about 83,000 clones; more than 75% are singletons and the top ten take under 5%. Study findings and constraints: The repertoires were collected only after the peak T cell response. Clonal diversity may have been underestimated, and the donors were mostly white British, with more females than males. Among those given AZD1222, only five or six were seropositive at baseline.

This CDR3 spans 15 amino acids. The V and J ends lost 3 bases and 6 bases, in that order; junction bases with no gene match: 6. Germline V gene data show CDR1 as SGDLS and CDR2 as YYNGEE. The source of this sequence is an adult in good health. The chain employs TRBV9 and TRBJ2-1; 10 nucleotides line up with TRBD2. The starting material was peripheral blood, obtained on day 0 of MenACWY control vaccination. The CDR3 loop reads CASSALAGDANEQFF. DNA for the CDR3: TGTGCCAGCAGCGCCCTAGCGGGAGACGCCAATGAGCAGTTCTTC.